This T cell receptor beta chain was identified during a study of cytomegalovirus exposure and HLA in healthy donors. The PCR had 60 Vbeta and 13 Jbeta primers. The data were produced by immunoSEQ multiplex PCR, yet TCRdb's version contains in-frame clones alone and is incomplete. The repertoire holds under 200,000 clones, with roughly 80% as singletons. CDR3 length: 14 amino acids. Trimming took 3 bases from V and 2 from J, leaving 11 bases between them. Germline loops: CDR1 MNHEY, CDR2 SMNVEV (reference sequence). Sequenced: PBMCs. The chain is built from TRBV27 and TRBJ2-7; perhaps TRBD2 as D (6 bases). The clonotype was recovered from a woman in her late teens or twenties in good health and CMV-seronegative. The CDR3 sequence is CASSFQGGAYEQYF. The DNA of the CDR3 is TGTGCCAGCAGTTTTCAGGGCGGGGCCTACGAGCAGTACTTC.